These 4 T cell receptor beta chains were all obtained from the same sample, sequenced in a study of early stage breast cancer tumors. Data came from immunoSEQ multiplex PCR; TCRdb stores just in-frame clones and leaves some out. The sample holds approximately 5,600 clones, over 60% seen once. The sample comprised normal breast tissue next to the tumor. These receptor sequences come from a person in their 70s with breast cancer.

The table lists this clone with a count of one. V is TRBV5-1 and J is TRBJ2-3, with a weak D call TRBD2 (6 bases). V was shortened by 5 bases and J by 2 bases, with 15 bases between the two germline ends. Germline CDR1 reads SGHRS; CDR2 reads YFSETQ. CDR3 length: 15 residues. The CDR3 sequence: CASRLRDLDTDTQYF. For the CDR3, the DNA is TGCGCCAGCAGACTCCGGGACTTGGACACAGATACGCAGTATTTT.

This chain links TRBV6-5 with TRBJ2-3; 10 bases fit TRBD1. Germline values: CDR1 MNHEY, CDR2 SVGAGI. The CDR3 loop spans 16 amino acids. V trimming: 2 bases; J trimming: 3 bases; junction bases outside the gene matches: 5. Here the CDR3 DNA reads TGTGCCAGCAGTTACGGCGGGACAGGGGAAACAGATACGCAGTATTTT. Translation: CASSYGGTGETDTQYF.

The V gene is TRBV5-1, the J gene TRBJ1-3, with D tentatively TRBD1 (5 bases). The CDR3 totals 15 residues. Germline lookup yields CDR1 SGHRS and CDR2 YFSETQ. V was clipped by 4 bases and J by 0 bases, with 11 bases between them. CDR3 region: CASSVGVSSGNTIYF. CDR3 nucleotide sequence: TGCGCCAGCAGCGTAGGGGTCAGCTCTGGAAACACCATATATTTT.

V gene TRBV27 combines with J gene TRBJ2-3; 9 nucleotides line up with TRBD2. Trimming took 2 bases from V and 4 from J; bases not matched to a gene: 10. CDR1 is MNHEY and CDR2 is SMNVEV in the germline V gene (reference sequence). The CDR3 length is 17 residues. CDR3 region: CASSLPPAGGFSDTQYF. CDR3 DNA sequence: TGTGCCAGCAGTTTACCCCCCGCGGGAGGGTTTTCAGATACGCAGTATTTT.